The 3 T cell receptor beta chains below come from one sample, sequenced in a study of shared clonotypes between healthy human individuals. Assay: immunoSEQ multiplex PCR; the TCRdb copy retains only in-frame clones and omits some. Of some 900,000 clones detected, over 75% appear once; the ten largest clones hold approximately 1.5%. What was sequenced was memory CD4+ T cells sorted from blood. Stated subset: CD45RA-negative fraction. These receptors all stem from a man between 18 and 35 years old in good health.

In the case of this clone: At the DNA level, this CDR3 is encoded by other sequences in the same sample as well. The chain is built from TRBV5-4 and TRBJ2-7; a weak D match, TRBD1 (6 bases). Germline V gene lookup returns CDR1 SGHNT and CDR2 YYREEE (reference sequence). CDR3 length equals 15 residues. V dropped 0 bases and J dropped 1 base, with 11 bases sitting between them. The chain's CDR3 is CASSLDGRGSYEQYF. The CDR3 DNA follows: TGTGCCAGCAGCTTGGATGGCAGGGGATCCTACGAGCAGTACTTC.

DNA for the CDR3: TGTGCCAGCAGTTTAGGCGCAGACTATGGCTACACCTTC. It translates to CASSLGADYGYTF. This chain uses TRBV27 with TRBJ1-2; D is ambiguous. The germline gives CDR1 MNHEY, CDR2 SMNVEV (reference sequence). This CDR3 has 13 residues. The ends were cut back, 2 bases at V and 3 bases at J, with 7 bases in the middle.

The chain joins TRBV7-6 to TRBJ2-3, with D tentatively TRBD2 (6 bases). Trimming left V 1 base short and J 4 bases short, with 9 bases between. This CDR3 is 14 amino acids long. Looked up from germline, CDR1 is SGHVS and CDR2 is FNYEAQ. CDR3 amino acids: CASSLGPGADTQYF. The CDR3 nucleotides are TGTGCCAGCAGCTTAGGTCCGGGGGCAGATACGCAGTATTTT.